The 19 T cell receptor beta chains given below trace back to one sample, sequenced in a study of OX40 agonist ivuxolimab in advanced cancers. Using immunoSEQ multiplex PCR, the repertoire was profiled, and TCRdb retains in-frame clones only, with some absent. The repertoire has about 61,000 clones, 82% of them found once; the top ten carry around 0.52%. The sample consisted of CD4+ or CD8+ T cells sorted from blood, taken in a trial of the OX40 agonist ivuxolimab. These receptors all come from an adult with an advanced solid tumor such as melanoma, head and neck, liver or kidney cancer.

The CDR3: CASSPVAGGYEQYF. In DNA, the CDR3 is TGTGCCAGCTCCCCGGTTGCGGGAGGATACGAGCAGTACTTC. The V and J genes are TRBV18 and TRBJ2-7; TRBD2 matches 8 bases. Germline trimming cut 6 bases from V and 4 bases from J; bases unmatched to any gene: 8. Germline V lookup: CDR1 KGHSH, CDR2 LQKENI. This CDR3 region has 14 residues.

With regard to this clone: Distinct nucleotide sequences in the sample also encode this CDR3. J is TRBJ2-1 and V is TRBV5-1; D remains unclear. V was shortened by 4 bases and J by 3 bases, with 14 bases between the two germline ends. Germline V lookup: CDR1 SGHRS, CDR2 YFSETQ. The CDR3 is 15 residues long. DNA of the CDR3: TGCGCCAGCAGCGGGTCGCCGGTGGGCTACAATGAGCAGTTCTTC. This sequence encodes CASSGSPVGYNEQFF.

This chain links TRBV10-3 with TRBJ2-1; tentative D call: TRBD1 (5 bases). Germline values: CDR1 ENHRY, CDR2 SYGVKD. This CDR3 is built from 14 residues. The ends were cut back, 2 bases at V and 8 bases at J, with 13 bases in the middle. The DNA for the CDR3 is TGTGCCATCAGTGAGAGGCAGGGTAAGCATGAGCAGTTCTTC. Translation: CAISERQGKHEQFF.

V usage is TRBV11-2 and J usage is TRBJ1-2, with a possible D match to TRBD1 (5 bases). The germline gives CDR1 SGHAT, CDR2 FQNNGV. The CDR3 is 13 residues long. V shed 3 bases and J shed 1 base, with 6 bases lying between them. The CDR3 sequence: CASSFDSNYGYTF. The CDR3 DNA reads TGTGCCAGCAGCTTCGACAGTAACTATGGCTACACCTTC.

The chain employs TRBV2 and TRBJ2-7, with D perhaps TRBD2 (7 bases). Germline lookup yields CDR1 SNHLY and CDR2 FYNNEI. This CDR3 region has 13 residues. V was pared by 7 bases and J by 1 base, with 11 bases between. The CDR3 is CASKGEGSYEQYF. CDR3 nucleotide sequence: TGTGCCAGCAAGGGGGAGGGATCCTACGAGCAGTACTTC.

The chain employs TRBV7-6 and TRBJ2-7, with 9 bases identical to TRBD1. The trim removed 1 base at V and 7 bases at J, leaving 8 bases unmatched. Germline lookup yields CDR1 SGHVS and CDR2 FNYEAQ. The length of the CDR3 is 15 residues. CDR3 residues: CASSLGADRGGEQYF. Here the CDR3 DNA reads TGTGCCAGCAGCTTAGGCGCGGACAGGGGAGGGGAGCAGTACTTC.

The genes are TRBV18 and TRBJ1-4; D is undetermined. This CDR3 region has 14 residues. From germline, CDR1 is KGHSH and CDR2 LQKENI. V dropped 6 bases and J dropped 3 bases, with 11 bases sitting between them. The CDR3 nucleotides read TGTGCCAGCTCGCGGAGTTCAGCTAATGAAAAACTGTTTTTT. Protein sequence: CASSRSSANEKLFF.

This chain links TRBV5-5 with TRBJ2-5, with D tentatively TRBD2 (5 bases). CDR1 and CDR2 from the germline V gene are SGHKS and YYEKEE (reference sequence). With 0 bases removed from V and 1 base from J, the gap between germline ends came to 7 bases. CDR3 length: 14 residues. The CDR3 sequence is CASSLVGIQETQYF. In nucleotides, the CDR3 is TGTGCCAGCAGCTTGGTCGGGATCCAAGAGACCCAGTACTTC.

The rearrangement joins TRBV12-5 to TRBJ2-3; 7 bases are shared with TRBD1. Germline-derived CDR1 and CDR2 are LGHNT and FRNRAP. With V trimmed by 1 base and J by 3 bases, 7 bases remained unmatched. CDR3 size: 16 residues. Here the CDR3 DNA reads TGTGCTAGTGGTTTGGAAACAGGGGTTTGGACAGATACGCAGTATTTT. The encoded protein is CASGLETGVWTDTQYF.

The CDR3 sequence: CASSLEVGSYEQYF. The DNA for the CDR3 is TGTGCCAGCAGCTTAGAGGTCGGGAGCTACGAGCAGTACTTC. The rearrangement links TRBV7-8 to TRBJ2-7; D may be TRBD2 (6 bases). The CDR3 loop spans 14 amino acids. The V gene lost 1 base and the J gene lost 3 bases, with 10 bases spanning the gap. The germline gives CDR1 SGHVS, CDR2 FQNEAQ.

The rearrangement uses TRBV6-1 and TRBJ1-3; no clear D. CDR3 length equals 13 residues. The V end lost 7 bases, the J end lost 4 bases, and 11 bases lay between the germline ends. Germline lookup yields CDR1 MNHNS and CDR2 SASEGT. The CDR3 nucleotides are TGTGCCAGCATCCCGACTAAGGGAAACACCATATATTTT. Its protein is CASIPTKGNTIYF.

The chain combines TRBV7-3 with TRBJ1-2, with 10 bases fitting TRBD1. Germline loops: CDR1 SGHTA, CDR2 FQGTGA. CDR3 size: 16 residues. Germline trimming cut 3 bases from V and 0 bases from J; bases unmatched to any gene: 4. CDR3 coding DNA: TGTGCCAGCAGCTTGACAGGGGGCGCGTCTAACTATGGCTACACCTTC. Translating it yields CASSLTGGASNYGYTF.

The sample holds one count of this clone. The chain recombines TRBV10-2 with TRBJ2-1; D is unclear. The ends were cut back, 2 bases at V and 3 bases at J, with 5 bases in the middle. Per the germline V gene, CDR1 is WSHSY and CDR2 is SAAADI. This CDR3 is built from 13 residues. The CDR3 region is CASSETNYNEQFF. The CDR3 coding sequence is TGCGCCAGCAGTGAGACAAACTACAATGAGCAGTTCTTC.

The chain is built from TRBV5-5 and TRBJ2-4; D is possibly TRBD2 (6 bases). The CDR3 contains 13 residues. The ends were cut back, 0 bases at V and 9 bases at J, with 10 bases in the middle. Germline CDR1 is SGHKS and CDR2 is YYEKEE (reference sequence). Written as DNA, the CDR3 is TGTGCCAGCAGCTTGGCGCAGGGAGGCATTCAGTACTTC. Residues: CASSLAQGGIQYF.

This chain uses TRBV21-1 with TRBJ2-3. TRBV21-1 is a known pseudogene. The CDR3 is made up of 15 amino acids. The CDR3 spells CASGNRLPSLDTQYF. DNA of the CDR3: TGTGCCAGCGGAAACCGGCTCCCGTCGCTCGATACGCAGTATTTT.

The chain recombines TRBV7-2 with TRBJ1-5; D unclear. The CDR3 has 15 residues. Trimming stripped 1 base from V and 3 bases from J, with 10 bases between. The V gene's germline CDR1 is SGHTA and CDR2 FQGNSA. As DNA, the CDR3 is TGTGCCAGCAGCTTAGGTCAGAGCCCCAATCAGCCCCAGCATTTT. Residues: CASSLGQSPNQPQHF.

The chain uses TRBV2 and TRBJ1-2; D gene unclear. The CDR3 totals 12 residues. Between the trimmed V and J ends, which lost 6 bases and 3 bases, there was a span of 8 bases. Germline values: CDR1 SNHLY, CDR2 FYNNEI. CDR3 DNA sequence: TGTGCCAGCAGAGATGACGACTATGGCTACACCTTC. Its protein is CASRDDDYGYTF.

The chain employs TRBV5-4 and TRBJ1-3; the D is unclear. The germline V gene has CDR1 SGHNT and CDR2 YYREEE (reference sequence). There are 13 residues in the CDR3. Trimming took 4 bases from V and 2 from J, leaving 7 bases between them. As DNA, the CDR3 is TGTGCCAGCAGCACACCTACTGGAAACACCATATATTTT. This translates into CASSTPTGNTIYF.

This CDR3 reads CAWSADPSGNTIYF. The CDR3 region has the DNA TGTGCCTGGAGCGCGGACCCCTCTGGAAACACCATATATTTT. The rearrangement uses TRBV30 and TRBJ1-3; no firm D call. Trimming left V 3 bases short and J 0 bases short, with 9 bases between. The CDR3 sequence is 14 residues long. Germline V CDR1 and CDR2: GTSNPN, SVGIG (reference sequence).